Below are 4 T cell receptor beta chains sequenced from a single sample in a study of prognosis after radiotherapy for stage I lung cancer. Genomic DNA was subjected to two-round multiplex PCR for amplification of TCR beta CDR3. Used in first-round PCR were primers specific to each TRBV and TRBJ gene. One entry per CDR3 protein, called by TCRdb with MiXCR from the multiplex PCR reads. The sample shows under 50,000 distinct CDR3 sequences, less than 25% of them seen only once. The specimen comprised PBMCs, sampled before or after stereotactic body radiation therapy (not recorded which). The receptors were sampled from a donor at least 50 years old with non-small cell lung cancer.

This clonotype was recorded many times. The chain uses TRBV30 and TRBJ2-5, with D tentatively TRBD1 (5 bases). This CDR3 contains 14 residues. V gave up 3 bases and J gave up 5 bases, with 16 bases separating them. The germline gives CDR1 GTSNPN, CDR2 SVGIG (reference sequence). CDR3 in DNA: TGTGCCTGGAGCGGTACTTCGACAGCGGAGACCCAGTACTTC. Residues: CAWSGTSTAETQYF.

This clonotype came up once. The gene calls are TRBV20-1 and TRBJ2-3, with TRBD1 identical over 8 bases. Germline CDR1 is DFQATT and CDR2 is SNEGSKA (reference sequence). This CDR3 has 15 amino acids. The J segment lost 8 bases and the V segment lost 4 bases, leaving 14 bases of the junction unmatched. The CDR3 is CSATVDMQGAATQYF. The CDR3 coding sequence is TGCAGTGCTACGGTAGACATGCAGGGGGCAGCTACGCAGTATTTT.

This clonotype was observed at least ten times. The CDR3 sequence: CASSEGQRTGSNQPQHF. CDR3 nucleotides: TGTGCCAGCAGTGAGGGGCAACGGACAGGGAGCAATCAGCCCCAGCATTTT. The rearrangement links TRBV6-2 or TRBV6-3 to TRBJ1-5; 8 bases are a match to TRBD1. This CDR3 comprises 17 residues. V gave up 5 bases and J gave up 1 base; unmatched junction bases: 10. Per germline, CDR1 MNHEY and CDR2 SVGEGT.

This clonotype was counted ten times or more. The chain is built from TRBV18 and TRBJ1-4; possibly TRBD1 for D (6 bases). This CDR3 is 15 amino acids long. Trimming removed 0 bases at V and 7 bases at J, with 12 bases between. Germline values: CDR1 KGHSH, CDR2 LQKENI. CDR3 sequence: CASSPPEGGREKLFF. The CDR3 DNA follows: TGTGCCAGCTCACCACCGGAGGGGGGCCGTGAAAAACTGTTTTTT. The full variable domain, in which reference TRBV18 and TRBJ1-4 provide the parts outside the CDR3, is NAGVMQNPRHLVRRRGQEARLRCSPMKGHSHVYWYRQLPEEGLKFMVYLQKENIIDESGMPKERFSAEFPKEGPSILRIQQVVRGDSAAYFCASSPPEGGREKLFFGSGTQLSVL.